The TCR beta chain described here comes from a study of cytomegalovirus exposure and HLA in healthy donors. PCR amplification relied on 60 Vbeta primers (plus 13 Jbeta primers). Sequenced by immunoSEQ multiplex PCR; TCRdb stores in-frame clones only, minus some. The data contain over 120,000 clones, 65% to 80% of them seen just once; the ten biggest clones take up 3.9%. From germline, CDR1 is LGHNA and CDR2 YNFKEQ. Trimming cost V 6 bases and J 4 bases; bases outside gene matches: 9. This CDR3 contains 15 residues. Sequenced: PBMCs. This TCR was sampled from a male donor in good health and CMV-seronegative. The rearrangement joins TRBV4-2 to TRBJ1-1, with TRBD1 matching 9 bases. CDR3 coding DNA: TGTGCCAGCAGGCGACCGACAGGGGGTAGCACTGAAGCTTTCTTT. Its protein is CASRRPTGGSTEAFF.